A single sample is the source of the 8 T cell receptor beta chains below, sequenced in a study of blood T cell repertoires in COVID-19. Sequencing was performed with immunoSEQ multiplex PCR; in TCRdb, only in-frame clones are kept and a portion is missing. Among 95,000 to 150,000 clones listed, about 79% were seen once. The sequenced sample was peripheral blood. The receptors were gathered from a woman older than 75 with acute or convalescent COVID-19.

V and J are TRBV28 and TRBJ1-3, with D unclear. This CDR3 has 13 residues. The V end lost 5 bases, the J end lost 4 bases, and 9 bases lay between the germline ends. Germline V lookup: CDR1 MDHEN, CDR2 SYDVKM. The CDR3 DNA reads TGTGCCAGCAGTACGCTGCGGGGAAACACCATATATTTT. Protein product: CASSTLRGNTIYF.

This chain links TRBV7-8 with TRBJ2-2; D not resolved. This CDR3 is 14 amino acids long. Trimming cost V 5 bases and J 0 bases, with 7 bases left between them. Germline-derived CDR1 and CDR2 are SGHVS and FQNEAQ. CDR3 protein: CASSLSPNTGELFF. The CDR3, as DNA: TGTGCCAGCAGCCTTAGCCCGAACACCGGGGAGCTGTTTTTT.

The rearrangement joins TRBV7-9 to TRBJ1-3, with TRBD1 as a possible D gene (5 bases). The CDR3 runs 15 residues. With 4 bases removed from V and 2 bases from J, the gap between germline ends came to 12 bases. Germline V gene sequence: CDR1 SEHNR, CDR2 FQNEAQ (reference sequence). The CDR3 spells CASSSTGGAGNTIYF. CDR3 coding DNA: TGTGCCAGCAGCTCCACGGGGGGGGCTGGAAACACCATATATTTT.

The chain couples TRBV3-1 (or the pseudogene TRBV3-2) to TRBJ1-3; D gene ambiguous. Germline V CDR1 and CDR2: LGHDT, YNNKEL (reference sequence). CDR3 length: 15 amino acids. The V and J ends lost 4 bases and 2 bases respectively, with 12 bases between them. The CDR3 sequence is CASSPLFSPGNTIYF. The CDR3 DNA sequence: TGTGCCAGCAGCCCCCTCTTCTCCCCTGGAAACACCATATATTTT.

The chain is built from TRBV27 and TRBJ2-1, with TRBD2 identical over 9 bases. The V segment lost 5 bases and the J segment 2 bases; nucleotides outside the gene matches: 4. This CDR3 spans 15 amino acids. CDR1 and CDR2 from the germline V gene are MNHEY and SMNVEV (reference sequence). CDR3 DNA sequence: TGTGCCAGCAGTATCGGACTAGCGACCTACAATGAGCAGTTCTTC. It codes for CASSIGLATYNEQFF.

This chain uses TRBV19 with TRBJ1-1; D not certain. Between the trimmed V and J ends, which lost 3 bases and 1 base, there was a span of 9 bases. Germline CDR1 LNHDA, CDR2 SQIVND (reference sequence). This CDR3 has 14 amino acids. The CDR3 nucleotides read TGTGCCAGTAGTATTCAGATACAGAACACTGAAGCTTTCTTT. Translation: CASSIQIQNTEAFF.

The chain is built from TRBV7-2 and TRBJ1-5; no clear D. The CDR3 covers 13 residues. Germline V lookup: CDR1 SGHTA, CDR2 FQGNSA. V was shortened by 0 bases and J by 6 bases, with 6 bases between the two germline ends. The CDR3 is CASSLAAGQPQHF. For the CDR3, the DNA is TGTGCCAGCAGCTTAGCAGCCGGTCAGCCCCAGCATTTT.

The chain's CDR3 is CASSLGFGVMDEKLFF. CDR3 nucleotides: TGTGCCAGCAGCTTGGGATTCGGGGTCATGGATGAAAAACTGTTTTTT. The chain uses TRBV5-5 and TRBJ1-4; D unclear. Germline values: CDR1 SGHKS, CDR2 YYEKEE (reference sequence). The CDR3 is 16 residues long. Trimming shortened V by 0 bases and J by 6 bases, and 15 bases separated the two germline ends.